This T cell receptor (beta chain) was found in a study of sequential checkpoint blockade in melanoma. This CDR3 has 18 amino acids. V trimming: 4 bases; J trimming: 0 bases; junction bases outside the gene matches: 5. Germline V gene lookup returns CDR1 SGHRS and CDR2 YFSETQ. Measured with immunoSEQ multiplex PCR; TCRdb has only the in-frame clones, and not every one. Among more than 30,000 clones listed, 75% to 90% were seen once. Treatment here: randomized to nivolumab then ipilimumab (arm A) or the reverse (arm B). J is TRBJ2-4 and V is TRBV5-1; 15 bases match TRBD2. This specimen was CD8+ T cells sorted from blood (inferred from file names), taken from a patient given nivolumab and ipilimumab in sequence. This receptor was identified in a human donor with melanoma. The CDR3 bases are TGCGCCAGCAGCCCCGGACTAGCGGGGGGGACAGCCAAAAACATTCAGTACTTC. The encoded protein is CASSPGLAGGTAKNIQYF.